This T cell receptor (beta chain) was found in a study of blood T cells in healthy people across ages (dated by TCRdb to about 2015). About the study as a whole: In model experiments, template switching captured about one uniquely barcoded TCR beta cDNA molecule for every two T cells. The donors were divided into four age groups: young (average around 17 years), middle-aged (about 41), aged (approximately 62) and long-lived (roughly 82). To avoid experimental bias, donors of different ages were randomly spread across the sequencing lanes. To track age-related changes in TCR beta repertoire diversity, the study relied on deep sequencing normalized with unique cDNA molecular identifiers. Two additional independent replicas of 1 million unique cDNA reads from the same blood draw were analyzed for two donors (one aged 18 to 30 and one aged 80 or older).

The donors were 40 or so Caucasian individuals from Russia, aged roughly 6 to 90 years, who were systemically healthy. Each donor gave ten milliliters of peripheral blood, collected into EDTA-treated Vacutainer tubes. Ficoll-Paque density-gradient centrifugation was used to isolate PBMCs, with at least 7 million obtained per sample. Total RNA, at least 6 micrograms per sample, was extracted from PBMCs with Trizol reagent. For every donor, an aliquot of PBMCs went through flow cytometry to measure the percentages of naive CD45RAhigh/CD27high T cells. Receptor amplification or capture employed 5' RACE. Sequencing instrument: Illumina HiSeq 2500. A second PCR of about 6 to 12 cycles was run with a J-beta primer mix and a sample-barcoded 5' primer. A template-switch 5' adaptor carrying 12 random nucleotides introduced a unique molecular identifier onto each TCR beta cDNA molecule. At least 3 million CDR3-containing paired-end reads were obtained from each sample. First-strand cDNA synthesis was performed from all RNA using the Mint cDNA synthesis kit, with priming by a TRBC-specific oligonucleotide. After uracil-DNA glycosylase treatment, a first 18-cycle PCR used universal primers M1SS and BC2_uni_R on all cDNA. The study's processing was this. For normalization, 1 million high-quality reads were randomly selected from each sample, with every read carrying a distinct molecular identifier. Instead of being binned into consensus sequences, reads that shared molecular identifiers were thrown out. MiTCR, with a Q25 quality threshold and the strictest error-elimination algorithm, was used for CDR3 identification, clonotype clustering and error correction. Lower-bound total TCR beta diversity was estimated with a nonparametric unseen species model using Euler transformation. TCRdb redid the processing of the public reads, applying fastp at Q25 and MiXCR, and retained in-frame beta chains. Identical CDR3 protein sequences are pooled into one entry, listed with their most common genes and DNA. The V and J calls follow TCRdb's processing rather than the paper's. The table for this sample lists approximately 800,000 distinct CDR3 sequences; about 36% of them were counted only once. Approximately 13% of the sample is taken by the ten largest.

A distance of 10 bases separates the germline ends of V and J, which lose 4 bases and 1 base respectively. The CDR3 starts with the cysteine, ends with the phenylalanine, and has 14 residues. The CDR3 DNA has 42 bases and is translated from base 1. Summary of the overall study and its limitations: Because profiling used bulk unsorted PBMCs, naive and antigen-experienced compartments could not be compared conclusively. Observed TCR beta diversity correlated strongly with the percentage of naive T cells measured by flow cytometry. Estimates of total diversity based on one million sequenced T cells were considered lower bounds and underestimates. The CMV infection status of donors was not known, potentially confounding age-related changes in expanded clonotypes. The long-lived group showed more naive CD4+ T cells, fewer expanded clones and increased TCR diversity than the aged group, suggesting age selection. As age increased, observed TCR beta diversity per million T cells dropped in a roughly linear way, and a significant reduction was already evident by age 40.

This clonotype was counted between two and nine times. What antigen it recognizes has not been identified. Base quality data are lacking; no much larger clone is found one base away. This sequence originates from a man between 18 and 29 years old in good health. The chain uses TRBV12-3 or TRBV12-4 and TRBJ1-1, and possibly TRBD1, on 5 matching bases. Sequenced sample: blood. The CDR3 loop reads CASSWGVENTEAFF. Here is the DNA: TGTGCCAGCAGTTGGGGCGTGGAGAACACTGAAGCTTTCTTT.